The clone carrying this T cell receptor beta chain appeared a few times. Germline lookup yields CDR1 SGHRS and CDR2 YFSETQ. With V trimmed by 6 bases and J by 0 bases, 6 bases remained unmatched. This CDR3 has 15 amino acids. This entry comes from a study of T cells in Graves' hyperthyroidism and ophthalmopathy. Amplified TCR beta CDR3 regions came from RNA transcripts. When the TCR CDR3 underwent first-round RT-PCR, the HTBI primer set was used. Using its own MiXCR run on the multiplex PCR reads, TCRdb lists one record per CDR3 protein. This sample has 700,000 or so distinct CDR3 sequences; roughly 15% occur once, and the top ten carry roughly 8%.

The chain recombines TRBV5-1 with TRBJ2-1; 7 bases align to TRBD2. The TCR sequence derives from a man aged 18 to 30 with Graves' hyperthyroidism. Input material: blood. CDR3 DNA: TGCGCCAGCACAATTCGCGGGAGCTCCTACAATGAGCAGTTCTTC. Encoded protein: CASTIRGSSYNEQFF.